Described below is a single T cell receptor (beta chain) sequence and its context. Its target is not known. The CDR3 covers 15 residues. Per germline, CDR1 SGHAT and CDR2 FQDESV (reference sequence). V lost 1 base, J lost 5 bases, and 3 bases stayed unmatched. The data were taken from a study of Tregs in tolerant kidney transplant recipients. TCRdb's copy holds only in-frame clones and misses some; the assay was immunoSEQ multiplex PCR. Of around 120,000 clones listed, about 90% were seen once; the top ten hold approximately 0.54%. Notes on the study in general: Findings come from small patient numbers and require larger validation. Expanding Tregs on activated donor B cells appeared to best identify donor-specific TCRbeta clones.

Unstimulated Tregs (CD4+CD25+CD127-) and CD4+CD25- non-Tregs were sorted from PBMCs. This TCR came from a human donor in good health. Sequenced material: CD4+ T cells from blood. The gene calls are TRBV11-1 and TRBJ2-1, with 9 bases identical to TRBD2. The CDR3 is CASSLGAGGDNEQFF. The CDR3 DNA reads as TGTGCCAGCAGCTTAGGAGCGGGAGGAGACAATGAGCAGTTCTTC.